Listed below are T cell receptor beta chains from one sample, sequenced in a study of Ad26.COV2.S vaccination and SARS-CoV-2 variants. Only in-frame clones appear in the TCRdb table, and some are missing; sequencing was by immunoSEQ multiplex PCR. The sample contains a few hundred thousand clones, around 87% of which appear only once. This sample comprised peripheral blood, obtained in a trial of Ad26.COV2.S vaccine versus placebo. These receptors were collected from a person aged 18-60 years who received the Ad26.COV2.S COVID-19 vaccine or a placebo. Each CDR3 is given with its conserved first and last residue. The order of the fields is J gene, V gene, clone size, D gene, CDR3 DNA, CDR3 protein. A D gene is named only where the DNA matches it firmly. The size entry is marked missing in some rows and otherwise reads once, few, many or a size class.

TRBJ2-2	TRBV4-1	-	TRBD1	TGCGCCAGCAGCCAGGGAACGGGACAGTCCACCGGGGAGCTGTTTTTT	CASSQGTGQSTGELFF
TRBJ1-4	TRBV27	-	-	TGTGCCAGCAGTACCCGCGGGAGTAATGAAAAACTGTTTTTT	CASSTRGSNEKLFF
TRBJ2-1	TRBV12-5	-	TRBD1	TGTGCTAGTGGTCCCGGACAGGGGAGTTACAATGAGCAGTTCTTC	CASGPGQGSYNEQFF
TRBJ1-1	TRBV7-9	-	TRBD1	TGTGCCAGCAGCTTCGGAGGGGGCGACACTGAAGCTTTCTTT	CASSFGGGDTEAFF
TRBJ2-1	TRBV4-2	-	TRBD1	TGTGCCAGCAGTCGACAGGGTGGGTACAATGAGCAGTTCTTC	CASSRQGGYNEQFF
TRBJ2-1	TRBV5-6	-	-	TGTGCCAGCAGTCCACCAGAATTCTCCTACAATGAGCAGTTCTTC	CASSPPEFSYNEQFF
TRBJ2-7	TRBV7-2	-	-	TGTGCCAGCAGCCGTAGGGGCTCCTACGAGCAGTACTTC	CASSRRGSYEQYF
TRBJ2-7	TRBV15	-	-	TGTGCCACCAGCTTTTCGTGGACGGGATCCTCCTACGAGCAGTACTTC	CATSFSWTGSSYEQYF
TRBJ2-7	TRBV16	-	-	TGTGCCAGCACCCTGGGAGGAACCCCCTCCTACGAGCAGTACTTC	CASTLGGTPSYEQYF
TRBJ1-1	TRBV6-2/TRBV6-3	-	-	TGTGCCAGCAGTTACGCAGGGGAGGGCACTGAAGCTTTCTTT	CASSYAGEGTEAFF
TRBJ2-7	TRBV23-1	-	-	TGCGCCAGCCCCCGCTGGGGCGAGCAGTACTTC	CASPRWGEQYF
TRBJ1-1	TRBV3-1/TRBV3-2	-	TRBD1	TGTGCCAGCAGCCAAGATCTCAGACAGGGGGTCCCTGAAGCTTTCTTT	CASSQDLRQGVPEAFF
TRBJ2-2	TRBV19	few	-	TGTGCCAGTAGTATAGGGAGGGAGGTGGCCGGGGAGCTGTTTTTT	CASSIGREVAGELFF
TRBJ2-1	TRBV10-2	-	TRBD1	TGCGCCAGCAGTGCCGGGACAGGGCCGAATGAGCAGTTCTTC	CASSAGTGPNEQFF
TRBJ1-3	TRBV11-2	-	TRBD1	TGTGCCAGCAGCTTCAGGGGACAGGGGTCCGGAAACACCATATATTTT	CASSFRGQGSGNTIYF
TRBJ2-5	TRBV11-2	-	TRBD2	TGTGCCAGCAGCTTGGTAGCGGGGGCAGAGACCCAGTACTTC	CASSLVAGAETQYF
TRBJ2-7	TRBV19	-	-	TGTGCCAGTAGTACCGGGGAGTCCAACGAGCAGTACTTC	CASSTGESNEQYF
TRBJ2-5	TRBV18	-	TRBD1	TGTGCCAGCTCACCCCGGCCTGGGACAGGCGTTGGTAGGCAAGAGACCCAGTACTTC	CASSPRPGTGVGRQETQYF
TRBJ2-1	TRBV14	-	-	TGTGCCAGCAGCCCCCGGGGGCAATACAATGAGCAGTTCTTC	CASSPRGQYNEQFF
TRBJ2-7	TRBV7-9	-	-	TGTGCCAGCAGCCCCGGACAGTTCTACGAGCAGTACTTC	CASSPGQFYEQYF
TRBJ1-5	TRBV4-3	-	-	TGCGCCAGCAGCCAAGACGGCCAGGGCGGTCAGCCCCAGCATTTT	CASSQDGQGGQPQHF
TRBJ2-7	TRBV9	-	TRBD1	TGTGCCAGCAGCCCAAGACAGGGGGCAGGCGAGCAGTACTTC	CASSPRQGAGEQYF
TRBJ1-5	TRBV7-8	-	-	TGTGCCAGCAGCTTAGCGTCGACCGTCAATCAGCCCCAGCATTTT	CASSLASTVNQPQHF
TRBJ2-7	TRBV5-1	-	-	TGCGCCAGCAGCTCCCAGGAGAGCAGGCTCACCTACGAGCAGTACTTC	CASSSQESRLTYEQYF
TRBJ2-1	TRBV6-1	-	-	TGTGCCAGCAGTGAAGGCAGGTCCGGCGGCAATGAGCAGTTCTTC	CASSEGRSGGNEQFF
TRBJ2-2	TRBV9	-	-	TGTGCCAGCAGCGTATTGAGACAGGCGAGCACCGGGGAGCTGTTTTTT	CASSVLRQASTGELFF
TRBJ2-3	TRBV6-5	-	-	TGTGCCAGCAGTTACCGGACTTTTAATACGCAGTATTTT	CASSYRTFNTQYF
TRBJ1-2	TRBV27	-	-	TGTGCCAGCAGTTATCACATGACCTTTGCGGGTGGCTACACCTTC	CASSYHMTFAGGYTF
TRBJ1-2	TRBV7-8	once	TRBD1	TGTGCCAGCAGCCAGGACAGGGGAAGTGCCGGCTACACCTTC	CASSQDRGSAGYTF
TRBJ2-5	TRBV7-2	-	-	TGTGCCAGCAGCTTAGGTCTTCAAGAGACCCAGTACTTC	CASSLGLQETQYF
TRBJ2-7	TRBV9	-	-	TGTGCCAGCAGCGTAGCGGGACAACAAGGCGCCGAGCAGTACTTC	CASSVAGQQGAEQYF
TRBJ2-4	TRBV30	-	-	TGTGCCTGGAGTAGAACGGGTCGGATTCAGTACTTC	CAWSRTGRIQYF
TRBJ2-3	TRBV6-4	-	TRBD2	TGTGCCAGCAGTCTCACTAGCGAAGATACGCAGTATTTT	CASSLTSEDTQYF
TRBJ1-1	TRBV19	-	-	TGTGCCAGTAGTATAGGCCCGGGGAGGAACACTGAAGCTTTCTTT	CASSIGPGRNTEAFF
TRBJ1-6	TRBV27	-	-	TGTGCCAGCAGTTTAGGGCAAAGTTATAATTCACCCCTCCACTTT	CASSLGQSYNSPLHF
TRBJ1-2	TRBV7-2	-	TRBD1	TGTGCCAGCAGCATTACCGGGACAGGGGTCTATGGCTACACCTTC	CASSITGTGVYGYTF
TRBJ2-2	TRBV6-1	-	TRBD1	TGTGCCAGCAGTGAAGCTTCGGCAGGGACAGGCGGGGAGCTGTTTTTT	CASSEASAGTGGELFF
TRBJ1-3	TRBV6-1	-	-	TGTGCCAGCAGTGAAGTGGACACGACTGGAAACACCATATATTTT	CASSEVDTTGNTIYF
TRBJ2-7	TRBV6-5	-	-	TGTGCCAGCAGTTCCCAAGGGGTCTACGAGCAGTACTTC	CASSSQGVYEQYF
TRBJ2-1	TRBV5-8	-	-	TGTGCCAGCAGCTTGCCGGGCAATGAGCAGTTCTTC	CASSLPGNEQFF
TRBJ1-4	TRBV7-9	-	-	TGTGCCAGCAGCGCGGGATTAGGGGCAACTAATGAAAAACTGTTTTTT	CASSAGLGATNEKLFF
TRBJ1-2	TRBV9	-	-	TGTGCCAGCACCTCAGGGGTCTATGGCTACACCTTC	CASTSGVYGYTF
TRBJ1-2	TRBV5-1	-	TRBD1	TGCGCCAGCGGGACAGAGAGTAACTATGGCTACACCTTC	CASGTESNYGYTF
TRBJ1-6	TRBV12-3/TRBV12-4	-	-	TGTGCCAGCAGTTTGGGTCGGTCACCCCTCCACTTT	CASSLGRSPLHF
TRBJ1-2	TRBV7-2	-	TRBD1	TGTGCCAGCAGCTCACAAACGGACAGGGGACGTGGCTACACCTTC	CASSSQTDRGRGYTF
TRBJ1-5	TRBV4-3	-	-	TGCGCCAGCAGCCAAGATAGCAATCAGCCCCAGCATTTT	CASSQDSNQPQHF
TRBJ1-1	TRBV10-3	-	TRBD1	TGTGCCATCATTAACCGACAGGGCGATGAAGCTTTCTTT	CAIINRQGDEAFF
TRBJ2-3	TRBV12-5	once	TRBD1	TGTGCTGCCGCCCGGGACAGGGGGGCAGATACGCAGTATTTT	CAAARDRGADTQYF
TRBJ1-1	TRBV18	-	-	TGTGCCAGCTCACCCGAGGGGTACACTGAAGCTTTCTTT	CASSPEGYTEAFF
TRBJ1-1	TRBV3-1/TRBV3-2	few	TRBD1	TGTGCCAGCAGCCAAACGACAGGGGTAGAAGCTTTCTTT	CASSQTTGVEAFF
TRBJ1-6	TRBV7-8	-	-	TGTGCCAGCAGCTTGCGGGGTCTACTCTATAATTCACCCCTCCACTTT	CASSLRGLLYNSPLHF
TRBJ2-2	TRBV4-3	-	TRBD2	TGCGCCAGCAGCCAGACCCCGTCTAGCGGCCATTACACCGGGGAGCTGTTTTTT	CASSQTPSSGHYTGELFF
TRBJ2-2	TRBV30	-	-	TGTGCCTGGAGTGTTGTGGGGGGACCGTTTTTT	CAWSVVGGPFF